The entry below gives a single T cell receptor beta chain sequence along with its context. Germline is not matched at one junction end, which may reflect a read error. CDR1 and CDR2 (germline): SGHDT, YYEEEE. The CDR3 has 16 amino acids. The sample originates from a study of blood T cell repertoires in COVID-19. TCRdb's table, derived via immunoSEQ multiplex PCR, lists solely in-frame clones and lacks some. This table has 200,000 to 250,000 clones, 65% to 85% appearing once. The material sequenced was peripheral blood. The source of this sequence is a woman in her sixties with acute or convalescent COVID-19. The chain combines TRBV5-6 with TRBJ2-1; 9 bases agree with TRBD1. CDR3 DNA sequence: TGTGCCAGCAGCCATGGGACAGGGAGCTCCTACAATGAGCGGTTCTTC. Translation gives CASSHGTGSSYNERFF.